This TCR beta chain was recorded in a study of Siglec-9 on CD8 T cells in melanoma (dated 2019 in TCRdb). Regarding the research as a whole: In this study, researchers looked at how Siglec-9 is expressed on CD8+ T cells and what Siglec-9 does to regulate T cells within the melanoma tumor microenvironment.

Per the germline V gene (reference sequence), MNHEY is the CDR1 and SMNVEV is the CDR2. Taken from cysteine to phenylalanine, the CDR3 has 14 residues. Solely the CDR3 DNA is kept, with 42 bases framed from the first base. V is reduced by 7 bases and J by 5 bases, leaving a spacing of 15 bases between them. The full study reports these points: According to the report, an effector memory CD8+ T-cell subset that seemed to build up inside melanoma tumors was both marked and regulated by Siglec-9.

Libraries were prepared through the immunoSEQ multiplex PCR assay. TCRdb mirrors the immuneACCESS table, restricted to in-frame sequences. Some clones are absent from its copies; in checked studies, under half trace to an unresolved V gene, and the reason for the others is unknown. This sample holds approximately 39,000 clones; around 81% were observed only once. Approximately 2% of the sample comes from the top ten. Comments on this clone: What antigen it recognizes has not been identified. Base qualities are missing; no much larger clone stands one base away.

The specimen sequenced was Siglec-9- CD8+ T cells sorted from blood. What the cell subset or site label conveys for this sample: CD8 T cells lacking Siglec-9. This chain joins TRBV27 to TRBJ2-1; the D gene cannot be resolved reliably. The receptor was derived from a human donor in good health. The DNA sequence follows: TGTGCCAGCATTCGGGCAGGCTGGGACAATGAGCAGTTCTTC. The encoded protein is CASIRAGWDNEQFF.